This T cell receptor beta chain was recovered during a study of shared clonotypes between healthy human individuals. The table came from immunoSEQ multiplex PCR; TCRdb's copy has only in-frame clones and leaves some out. This repertoire shows over a million clones, more than 60% found once; its top ten account for roughly 1.5%. Overall study results and limits: A handful of donors showed sharing of about 4.7% of naive CD4 clonotypes. Few donors restricted represented genetic and exposure-history diversity.

As for this clone: The antigen is undetermined.

This TCR was recovered from a young man in good health. Source material: memory CD4+ T cells sorted from blood. Indicated subset: CD45RA-negative fraction.

The CDR3 sequence: CATAEASYNEQFF. The DNA of the CDR3 is TGCGCCACTGCAGAGGCTTCCTACAATGAGCAGTTCTTC. The chain recombines TRBV5-1 with TRBJ2-1, with D uncertain. The CDR3 runs to 13 residues. Germline-derived CDR1 and CDR2 are SGHRS and YFSETQ. V was pared by 9 bases and J by 1 base, with 11 bases between.